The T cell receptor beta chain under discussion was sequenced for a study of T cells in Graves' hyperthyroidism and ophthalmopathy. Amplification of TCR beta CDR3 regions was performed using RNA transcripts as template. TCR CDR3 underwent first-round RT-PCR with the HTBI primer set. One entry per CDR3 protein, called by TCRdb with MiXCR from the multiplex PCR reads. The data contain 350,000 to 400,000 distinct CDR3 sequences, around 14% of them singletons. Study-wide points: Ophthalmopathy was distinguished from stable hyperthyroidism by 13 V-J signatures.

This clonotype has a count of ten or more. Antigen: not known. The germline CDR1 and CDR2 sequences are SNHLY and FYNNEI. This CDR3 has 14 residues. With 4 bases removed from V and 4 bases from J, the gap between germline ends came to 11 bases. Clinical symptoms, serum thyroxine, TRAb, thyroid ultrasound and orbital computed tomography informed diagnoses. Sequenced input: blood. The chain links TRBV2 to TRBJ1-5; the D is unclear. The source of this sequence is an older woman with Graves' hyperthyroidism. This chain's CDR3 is CASSAINSNQPQHF. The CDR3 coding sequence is TGTGCCAGCAGTGCGATTAATTCAAATCAGCCCCAGCATTTT. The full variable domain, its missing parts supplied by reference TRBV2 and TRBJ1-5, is EPEVTQTPSHQVTQMGQEVILRCVPISNHLYFYWYRQILGQKVEFLVSFYNNEISEKSEIFDDQFSVERPDGSNFTLKIRSTKLEDSAMYFCASSAINSNQPQHFGDGTRLSIL.